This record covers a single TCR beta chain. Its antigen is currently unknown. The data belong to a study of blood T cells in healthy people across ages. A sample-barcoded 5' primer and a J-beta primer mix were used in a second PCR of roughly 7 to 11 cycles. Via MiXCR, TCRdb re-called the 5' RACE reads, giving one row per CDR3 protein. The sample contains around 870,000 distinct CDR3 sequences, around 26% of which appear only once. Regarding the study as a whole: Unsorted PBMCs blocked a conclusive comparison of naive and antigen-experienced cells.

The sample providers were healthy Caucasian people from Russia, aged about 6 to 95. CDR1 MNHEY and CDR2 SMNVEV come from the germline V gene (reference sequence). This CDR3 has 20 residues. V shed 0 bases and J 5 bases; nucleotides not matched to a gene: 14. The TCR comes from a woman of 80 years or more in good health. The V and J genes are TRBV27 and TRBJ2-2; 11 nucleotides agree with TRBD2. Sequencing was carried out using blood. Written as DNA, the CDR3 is TGTGCCAGCAGTTTATCATTCTCGGCTAGCGGGGGGCGGCGAACCGGGGAGCTGTTTTTT. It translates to CASSLSFSASGGRRTGELFF.